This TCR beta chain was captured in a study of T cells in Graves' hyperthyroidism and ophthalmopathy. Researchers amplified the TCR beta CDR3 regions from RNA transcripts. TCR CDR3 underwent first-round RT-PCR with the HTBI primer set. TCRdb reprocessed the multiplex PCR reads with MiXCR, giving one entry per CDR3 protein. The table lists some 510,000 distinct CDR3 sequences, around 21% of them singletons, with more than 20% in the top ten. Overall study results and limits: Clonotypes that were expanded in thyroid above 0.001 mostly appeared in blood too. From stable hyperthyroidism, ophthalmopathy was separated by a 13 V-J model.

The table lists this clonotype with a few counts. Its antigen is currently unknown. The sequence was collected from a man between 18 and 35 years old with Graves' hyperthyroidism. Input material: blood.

The chain's CDR3 is CASSSSGQGRIGEQYF. CDR3 DNA: TGTGCCAGCAGTTCTAGTGGACAGGGTCGAATTGGCGAGCAGTACTTC. The V gene is TRBV12-3 or TRBV12-4, the J gene TRBJ2-7; 8 nucleotides agree with TRBD1. Trimming removed 4 bases from V and 6 bases from J; junction bases left unmatched: 14. The CDR3 has 16 amino acids.